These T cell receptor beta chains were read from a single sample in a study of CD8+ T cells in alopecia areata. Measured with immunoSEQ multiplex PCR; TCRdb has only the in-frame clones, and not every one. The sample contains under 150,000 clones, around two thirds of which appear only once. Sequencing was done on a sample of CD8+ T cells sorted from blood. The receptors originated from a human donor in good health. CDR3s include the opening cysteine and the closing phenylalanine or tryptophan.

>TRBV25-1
CAPGALVFHEQYF
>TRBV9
CASSAEGRVKETQYF
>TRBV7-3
CASSLRAGTSGLSGTPNEQFF
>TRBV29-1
CSVLTGSRYEQYF
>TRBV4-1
CASGPGQGPQPQHF
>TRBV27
CASSFSGQPQHF
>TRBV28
CASKDRHTEAFF
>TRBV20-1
CSAMGRMQYF
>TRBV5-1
CASRLADEQFF
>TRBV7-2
CASSSGNEAFF
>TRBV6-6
CASTGAAYNEQFF
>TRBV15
CATSREVVGGSYEQYF
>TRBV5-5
CASSLDNIRGTYEQYF
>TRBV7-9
CASSQGSPSDYGYTF
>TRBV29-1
CSVEVRALSYEQYF
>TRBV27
CASSLSGPTGELFF
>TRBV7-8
CASSLELAGETDTQYF